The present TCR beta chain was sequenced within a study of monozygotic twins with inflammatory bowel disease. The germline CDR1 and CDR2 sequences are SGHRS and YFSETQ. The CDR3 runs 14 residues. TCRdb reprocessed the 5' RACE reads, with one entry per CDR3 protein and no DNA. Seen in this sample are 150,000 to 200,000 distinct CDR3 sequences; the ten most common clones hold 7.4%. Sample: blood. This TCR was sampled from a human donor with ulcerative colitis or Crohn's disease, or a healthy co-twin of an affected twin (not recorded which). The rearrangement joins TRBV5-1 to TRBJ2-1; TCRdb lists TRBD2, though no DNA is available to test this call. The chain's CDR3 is CASSLSAGEDEQFF.